This record covers a single T cell receptor (beta chain). Its antigen is unidentified. This specimen belongs to a study of cytomegalovirus exposure and HLA in healthy donors. Study overall: Some 87 million unique TCRs from HLA-typed donors were held in an early release of data.

V was shortened by 3 bases and J by 4 bases, with 9 bases between the two germline ends. Per germline, CDR1 GTSNPN and CDR2 SVGIG (reference sequence). The CDR3 consists of 12 residues. Study conclusions and caveats: Researchers reported in a later analysis that a missense DCLRE1C variant was tied to TCR beta V- and J-gene trimming. It is likely that the observed cluster of highly shared sequence variants was a sequencing artifact. Later analysis showed TCR association rates varying by HLA locus, highest for DRB1 and lowest for HLA-C.

Vbeta (60) and Jbeta (13) primers were used in the PCR. Here immunoSEQ multiplex PCR was the method, and the copy in TCRdb shows in-frame clones only, minus some. Here the sample spans 140,000 or so clones, 65% to 75% being singletons. J is TRBJ1-1 and V is TRBV30; D is uncertain. The material sequenced was PBMCs. The receptor's source is a man in his 60s in good health and CMV-seronegative. CDR3 protein: CAWREVATEAFF. The CDR3 nucleotides read TGTGCCTGGAGGGAGGTTGCCACTGAAGCTTTCTTT.